Included here is one T cell receptor (beta chain) sequence, with context. The CDR3 runs 15 residues. Germline lookup yields CDR1 MNHEY and CDR2 SVGAGI. V gave up 2 bases and J gave up 0 bases; unmatched junction bases: 1. This specimen belongs to a study of immune characterization of retroperitoneal liposarcoma. TCRdb ran MiXCR on the PCR reads and lists one entry per CDR3 protein. This repertoire shows some 10,000 distinct CDR3 sequences, about 39% found once; its top ten account for roughly a quarter. This chain joins TRBV6-5 and TRBJ2-1; TRBD2 aligns across 7 bases. The TCR was taken from a male donor with retroperitoneal liposarcoma. Material: tumor tissue. The CDR3: CASSYGGSSYNEQFF. CDR3 DNA: TGTGCCAGCAGTTACGGCGGGAGCTCCTACAATGAGCAGTTCTTC.